One sample yielded the 3 T cell receptor beta chains listed below, sequenced in a study of cytomegalovirus exposure and HLA in healthy donors. The PCR used 60 Vbeta and 13 Jbeta primers. Some clones are missing from TCRdb's copy, which holds only in-frame ones; the method was immunoSEQ multiplex PCR. The sample data list approximately 77,000 clones. Sequencing used PBMCs. Receptors were obtained from a man aged 25-40 years in good health and CMV-seronegative.

Turning to this clone: The junction does not match germline at one end; this may be a read error. The V and J genes are TRBV28 and TRBJ2-7; 7 positions agree with TRBD2. CDR1 MDHEN and CDR2 SYDVKM come from the germline V gene. CDR3 length: 15 amino acids. The CDR3 DNA follows: TGTGCCAGCAGTACACTCGGGGAGGAAGGGAGGGCCGGGGGCTTC. It is translated as CASSTLGEEGRAGGF.

V gene TRBV5-1 combines with J gene TRBJ2-7, with D perhaps TRBD1 (6 bases). The CDR3 sequence is 15 residues long. Germline-derived CDR1 and CDR2 are SGHRS and YFSETQ. V was clipped by 4 bases and J by 0 bases, with 14 bases between them. The CDR3 reads CASSGTGLTSYEQYF. The CDR3, as DNA: TGCGCCAGCAGCGGAACAGGGCTTACCTCCTACGAGCAGTACTTC. Full variable domain (remainder filled in from reference TRBV5-1 and TRBJ2-7): KAGVTQTPRYLIKTRGQQVTLSCSPISGHRSVSWYQQTPGQGLQFLFEYFSETQRNKGNFPGRFSGRQFSNSRSEMNVSTLELGDSALYLCASSGTGLTSYEQYFGPGTRLTVT.

The chain links TRBV7-9 to TRBJ2-7; 7 bases are a match to TRBD2. Trimming cost V 5 bases and J 0 bases; bases outside gene matches: 10. The CDR3 consists of 16 residues. The germline V gene has CDR1 SEHNR and CDR2 FQNEAQ (reference sequence). CDR3 in DNA: TGTGCCAGCAGCGGAGACCGGGACTATAACTCCTACGAGCAGTACTTC. Protein sequence: CASSGDRDYNSYEQYF.